This TCR beta chain stems from a study of cytomegalovirus exposure and HLA in healthy donors. Assay used: immunoSEQ multiplex PCR; TCRdb lists only in-frame clones, some missing. The sample lists about 280,000 clones, over 75% occurring once. CDR3 length equals 14 residues. CDR1 is MDHEN and CDR2 is SYDVKM in the germline V gene. V dropped 5 bases and J dropped 4; count of bases not matched to a gene: 5. The sample consisted of PBMCs. The V and J genes are TRBV28 and TRBJ2-7; 10 bases fit TRBD2. The TCR sequence derives from a woman between 18 and 29 years old in good health and CMV-seronegative. The CDR3 nucleotides are TGTGCCAGCAGTCCGACTAGCGGGTCTTACGAGCAGTACTTC. The encoded protein is CASSPTSGSYEQYF.